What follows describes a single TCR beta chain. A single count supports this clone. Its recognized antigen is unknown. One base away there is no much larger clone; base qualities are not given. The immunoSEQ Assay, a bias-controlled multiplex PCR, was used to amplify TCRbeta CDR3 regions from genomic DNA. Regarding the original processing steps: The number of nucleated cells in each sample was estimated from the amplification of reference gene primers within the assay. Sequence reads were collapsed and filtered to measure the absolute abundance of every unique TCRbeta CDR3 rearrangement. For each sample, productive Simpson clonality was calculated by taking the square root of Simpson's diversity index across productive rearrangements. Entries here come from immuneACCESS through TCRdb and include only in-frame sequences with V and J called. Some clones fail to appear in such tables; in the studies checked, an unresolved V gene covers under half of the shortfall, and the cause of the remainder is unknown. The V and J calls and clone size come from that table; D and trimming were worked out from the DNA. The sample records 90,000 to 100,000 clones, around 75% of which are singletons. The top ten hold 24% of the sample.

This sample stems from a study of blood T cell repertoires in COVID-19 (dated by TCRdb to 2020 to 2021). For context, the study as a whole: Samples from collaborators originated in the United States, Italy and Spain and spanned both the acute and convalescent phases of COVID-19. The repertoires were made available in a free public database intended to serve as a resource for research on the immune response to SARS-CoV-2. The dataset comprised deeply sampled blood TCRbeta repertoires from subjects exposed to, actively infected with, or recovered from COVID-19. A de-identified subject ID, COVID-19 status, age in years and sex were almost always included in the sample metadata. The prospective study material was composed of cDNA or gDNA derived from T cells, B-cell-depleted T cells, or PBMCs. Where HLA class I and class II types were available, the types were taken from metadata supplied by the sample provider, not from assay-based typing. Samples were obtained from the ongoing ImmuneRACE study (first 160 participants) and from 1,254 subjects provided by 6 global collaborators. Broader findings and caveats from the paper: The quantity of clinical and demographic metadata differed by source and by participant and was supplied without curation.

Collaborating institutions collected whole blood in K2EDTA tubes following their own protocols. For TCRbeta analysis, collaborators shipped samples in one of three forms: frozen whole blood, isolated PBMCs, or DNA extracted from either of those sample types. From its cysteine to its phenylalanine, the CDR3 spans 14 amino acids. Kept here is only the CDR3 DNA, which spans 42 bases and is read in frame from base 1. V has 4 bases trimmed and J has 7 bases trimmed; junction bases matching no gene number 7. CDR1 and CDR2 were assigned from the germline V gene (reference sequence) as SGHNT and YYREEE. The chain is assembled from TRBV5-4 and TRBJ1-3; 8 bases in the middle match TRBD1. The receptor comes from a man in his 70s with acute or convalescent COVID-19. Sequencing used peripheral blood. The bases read TGTGCCAGCAGCCTGGACAGGGTAGGGAACACCATATATTTT. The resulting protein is CASSLDRVGNTIYF.